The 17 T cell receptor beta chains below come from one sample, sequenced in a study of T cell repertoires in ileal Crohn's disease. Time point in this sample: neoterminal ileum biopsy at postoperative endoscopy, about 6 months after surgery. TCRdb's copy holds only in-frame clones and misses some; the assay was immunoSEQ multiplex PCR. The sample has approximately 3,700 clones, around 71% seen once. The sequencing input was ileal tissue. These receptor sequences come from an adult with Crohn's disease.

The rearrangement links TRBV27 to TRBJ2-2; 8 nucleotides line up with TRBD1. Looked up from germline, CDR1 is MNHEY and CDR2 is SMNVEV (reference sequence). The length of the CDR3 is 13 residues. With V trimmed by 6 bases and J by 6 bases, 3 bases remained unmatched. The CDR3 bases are TGTGCCAGCAGCAGGGGGCCGGCCGGGGAGCTGTTTTTT. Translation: CASSRGPAGELFF.

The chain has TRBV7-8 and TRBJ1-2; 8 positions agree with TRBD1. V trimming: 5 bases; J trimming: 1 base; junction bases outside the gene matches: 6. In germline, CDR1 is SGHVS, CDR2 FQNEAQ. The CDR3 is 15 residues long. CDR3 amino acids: CASSLGTGSNYGYTF. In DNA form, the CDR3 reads TGTGCCAGCAGCCTTGGGACAGGCAGTAACTATGGCTACACCTTC.

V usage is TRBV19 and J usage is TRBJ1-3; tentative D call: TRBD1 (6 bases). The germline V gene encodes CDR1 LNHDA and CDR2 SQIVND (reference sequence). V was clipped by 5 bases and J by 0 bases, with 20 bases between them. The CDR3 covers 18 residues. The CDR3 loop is CASSLFGGGAFSGNTIYF. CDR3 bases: TGTGCCAGTAGTCTCTTCGGCGGGGGGGCTTTCTCTGGAAACACCATATATTTT.

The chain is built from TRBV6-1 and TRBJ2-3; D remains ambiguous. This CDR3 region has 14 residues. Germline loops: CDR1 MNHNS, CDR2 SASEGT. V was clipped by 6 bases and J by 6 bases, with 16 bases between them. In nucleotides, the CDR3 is TGTGCCAGCAGGAAAGTCCTCCTATCCGATACGCAGTATTTT. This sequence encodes CASRKVLLSDTQYF.

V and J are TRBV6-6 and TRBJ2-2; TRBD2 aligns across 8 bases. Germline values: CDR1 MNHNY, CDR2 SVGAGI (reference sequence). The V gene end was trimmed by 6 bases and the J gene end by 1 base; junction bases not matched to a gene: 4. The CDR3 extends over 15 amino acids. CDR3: CASSSGLVNTGELFF. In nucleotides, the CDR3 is TGTGCCAGCAGCTCGGGACTAGTGAACACCGGGGAGCTGTTTTTT.

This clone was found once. CDR3 protein: CASSLNSHTEAFF. The CDR3 DNA reads as TGCGCCAGCAGCTTGAACAGTCACACTGAAGCTTTCTTT. The chain has TRBV5-1 and TRBJ1-1; D gene uncertain. V dropped 1 base and J dropped 3 bases, with 7 bases sitting between them. CDR3 length: 13 residues. Germline V CDR1 and CDR2: SGHRS, YFSETQ.

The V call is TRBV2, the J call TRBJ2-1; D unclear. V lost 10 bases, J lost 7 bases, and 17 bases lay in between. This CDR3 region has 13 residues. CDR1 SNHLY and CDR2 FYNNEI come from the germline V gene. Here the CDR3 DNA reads TGTGCCACCTCGCATTGGGCCTCTAATGAGCAGTTCTTC. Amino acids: CATSHWASNEQFF.

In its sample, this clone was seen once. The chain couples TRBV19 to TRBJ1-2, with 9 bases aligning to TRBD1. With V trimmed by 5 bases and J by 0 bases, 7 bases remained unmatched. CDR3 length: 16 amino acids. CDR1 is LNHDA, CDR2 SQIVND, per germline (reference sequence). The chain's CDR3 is CASSRTGARANYGYTF. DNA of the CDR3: TGTGCCAGTAGTCGGACAGGGGCTAGAGCTAACTATGGCTACACCTTC.

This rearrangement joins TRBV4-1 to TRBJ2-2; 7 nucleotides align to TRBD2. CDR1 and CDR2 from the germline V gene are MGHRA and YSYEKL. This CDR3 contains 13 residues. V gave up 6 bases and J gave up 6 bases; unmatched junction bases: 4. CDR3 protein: CASSHTSAGELFF. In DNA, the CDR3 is TGCGCCAGCAGTCACACTAGCGCCGGGGAGCTGTTTTTT.

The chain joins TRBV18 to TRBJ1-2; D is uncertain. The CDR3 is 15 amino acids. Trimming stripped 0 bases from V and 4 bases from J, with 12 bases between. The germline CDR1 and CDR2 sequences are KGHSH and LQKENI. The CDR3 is CASSPPMGPSYGYTF. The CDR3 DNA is TGTGCCAGCTCACCACCTATGGGCCCCTCCTATGGCTACACCTTC.

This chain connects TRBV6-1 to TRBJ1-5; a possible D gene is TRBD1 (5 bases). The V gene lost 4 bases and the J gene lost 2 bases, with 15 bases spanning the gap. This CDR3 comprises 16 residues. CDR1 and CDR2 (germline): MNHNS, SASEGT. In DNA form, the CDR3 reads TGTGCCAGCAGTGTCATCCGGACAACCCGCAATCAGCCCCAGCATTTT. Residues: CASSVIRTTRNQPQHF.

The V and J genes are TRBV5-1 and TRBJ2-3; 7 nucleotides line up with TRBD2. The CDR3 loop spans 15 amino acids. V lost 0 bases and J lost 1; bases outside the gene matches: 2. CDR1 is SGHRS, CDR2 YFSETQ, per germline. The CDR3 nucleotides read TGCGCCAGCAGCTTGGGTCTAGCGGGCACAGATACGCAGTATTTT. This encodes CASSLGLAGTDTQYF.

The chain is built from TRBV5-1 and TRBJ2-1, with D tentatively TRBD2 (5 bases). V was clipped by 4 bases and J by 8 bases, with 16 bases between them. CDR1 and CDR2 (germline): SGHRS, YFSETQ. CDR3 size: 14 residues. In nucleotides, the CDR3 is TGCGCCAGCAGCCCCGGGTCTGCGGGCCATGAGCAGTTCTTC. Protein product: CASSPGSAGHEQFF.

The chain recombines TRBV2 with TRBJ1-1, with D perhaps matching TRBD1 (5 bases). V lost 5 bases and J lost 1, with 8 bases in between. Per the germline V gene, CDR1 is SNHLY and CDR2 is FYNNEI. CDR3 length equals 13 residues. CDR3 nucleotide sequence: TGTGCCAGCAGTCTTGGACAGAACACTGAAGCTTTCTTT. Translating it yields CASSLGQNTEAFF.

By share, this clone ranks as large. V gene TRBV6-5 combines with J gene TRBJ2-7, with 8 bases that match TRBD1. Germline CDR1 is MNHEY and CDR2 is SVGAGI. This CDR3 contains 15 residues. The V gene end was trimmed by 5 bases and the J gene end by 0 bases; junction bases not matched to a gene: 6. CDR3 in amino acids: CASSTGQVSSYEQYF. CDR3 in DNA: TGTGCCAGCAGTACGGGACAGGTTAGCTCCTACGAGCAGTACTTC.

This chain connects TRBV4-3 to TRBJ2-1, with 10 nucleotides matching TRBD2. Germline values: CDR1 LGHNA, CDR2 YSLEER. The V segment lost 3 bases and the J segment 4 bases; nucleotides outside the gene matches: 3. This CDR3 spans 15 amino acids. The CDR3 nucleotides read TGCGCCAGCAGCCACCGAGCGGGAGGGTACAATGAGCAGTTCTTC. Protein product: CASSHRAGGYNEQFF.

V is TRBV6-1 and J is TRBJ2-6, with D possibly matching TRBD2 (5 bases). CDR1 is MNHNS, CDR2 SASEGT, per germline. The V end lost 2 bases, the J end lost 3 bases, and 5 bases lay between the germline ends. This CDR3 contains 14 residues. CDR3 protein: CASSESGGANVLTF. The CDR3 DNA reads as TGTGCCAGCAGTGAAAGCGGTGGGGCCAACGTCCTGACTTTC.